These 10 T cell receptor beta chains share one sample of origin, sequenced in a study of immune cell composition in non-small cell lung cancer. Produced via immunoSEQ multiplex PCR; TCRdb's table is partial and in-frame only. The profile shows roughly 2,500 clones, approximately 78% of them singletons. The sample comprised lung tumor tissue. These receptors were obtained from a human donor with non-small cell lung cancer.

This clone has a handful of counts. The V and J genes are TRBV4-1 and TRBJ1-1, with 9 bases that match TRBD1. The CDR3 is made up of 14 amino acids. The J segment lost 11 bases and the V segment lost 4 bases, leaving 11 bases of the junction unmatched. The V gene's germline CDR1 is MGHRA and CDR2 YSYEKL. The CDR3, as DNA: TGCGCCAGCAGCCCACCGGGACAGGGTTTGCGGGCTTTCTTT. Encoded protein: CASSPPGQGLRAFF.

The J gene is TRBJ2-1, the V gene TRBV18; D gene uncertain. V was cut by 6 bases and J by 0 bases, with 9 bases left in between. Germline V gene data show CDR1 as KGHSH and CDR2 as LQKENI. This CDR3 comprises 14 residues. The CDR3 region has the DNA TGTGCCAGCTCTTACTCGAGCTCCTACAATGAGCAGTTCTTC. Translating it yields CASSYSSSYNEQFF.

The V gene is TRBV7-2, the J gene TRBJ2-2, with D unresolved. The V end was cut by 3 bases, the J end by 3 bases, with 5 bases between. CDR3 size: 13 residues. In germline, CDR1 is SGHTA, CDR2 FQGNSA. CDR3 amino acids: CASSFTDTGELFF. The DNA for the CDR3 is TGTGCCAGCAGCTTCACAGACACCGGGGAGCTGTTTTTT. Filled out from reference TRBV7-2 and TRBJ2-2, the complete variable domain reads GAGVSQSPSNKVTEKGKDVELRCDPISGHTALYWYRQSLGQGLEFLIYFQGNSAPDKSGLPSDRFSAERTGGSVSTLTIQRTQQEDSAVYLCASSFTDTGELFFGEGSRLTVL.

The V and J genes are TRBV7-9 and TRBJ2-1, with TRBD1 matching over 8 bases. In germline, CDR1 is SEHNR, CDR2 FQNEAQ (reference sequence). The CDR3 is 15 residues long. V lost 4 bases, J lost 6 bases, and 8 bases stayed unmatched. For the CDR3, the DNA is TGTGCCAGCAGCTCCATAGGACAGGGAGGCAATGAGCAGTTCTTC. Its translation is CASSSIGQGGNEQFF.

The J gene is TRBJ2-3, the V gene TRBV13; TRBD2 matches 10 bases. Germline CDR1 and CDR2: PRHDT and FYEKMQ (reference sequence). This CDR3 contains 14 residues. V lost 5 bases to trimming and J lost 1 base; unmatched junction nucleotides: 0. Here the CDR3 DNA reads TGTGCCAGCAGCGGGACTAGCGGCACAGATACGCAGTATTTT. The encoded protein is CASSGTSGTDTQYF. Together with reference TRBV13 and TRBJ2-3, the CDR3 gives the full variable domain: AAGVIQSPRHLIKEKRETATLKCYPIPRHDTVYWYQQGPGQDPQFLISFYEKMQSDKGSIPDRFSAQQFSDYHSELNMSSLELGDSALYFCASSGTSGTDTQYFGPGTRLTVL.

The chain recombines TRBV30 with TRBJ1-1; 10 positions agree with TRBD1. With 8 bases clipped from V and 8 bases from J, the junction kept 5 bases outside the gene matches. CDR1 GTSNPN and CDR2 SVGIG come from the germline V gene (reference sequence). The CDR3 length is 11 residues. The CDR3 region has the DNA TGTGCCGGACAGGGGGGTCTAGAAGCTTTCTTT. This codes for CAGQGGLEAFF. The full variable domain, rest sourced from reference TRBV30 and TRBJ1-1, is SQTIHQWPATLVQPVGSPLSLECTVEGTSNPNLYWYRQAAGRGLQLLFYSVGIGQISSEVPQNLSASRPQDRQFILSSKKLLLSDSGFYLCAGQGGLEAFFGQGTRLTVV.

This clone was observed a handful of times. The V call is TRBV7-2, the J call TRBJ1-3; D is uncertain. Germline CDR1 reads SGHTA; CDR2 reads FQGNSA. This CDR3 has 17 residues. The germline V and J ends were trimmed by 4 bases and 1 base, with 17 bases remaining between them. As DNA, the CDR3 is TGTGCCAGCAGCTATCGCGCAGGTTTTTGGTCTGGAAACACCATATATTTT. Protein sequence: CASSYRAGFWSGNTIYF.

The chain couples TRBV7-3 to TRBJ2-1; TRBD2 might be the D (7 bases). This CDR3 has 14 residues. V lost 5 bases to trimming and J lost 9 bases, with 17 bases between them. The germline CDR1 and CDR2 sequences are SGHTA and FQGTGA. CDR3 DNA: TGTGCCAGCAGCGTGGGGGGAGGGGGAGGTGAGCAGTTCTTC. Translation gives CASSVGGGGGEQFF.

The CDR3 spells CASSLKGSSRNEKLFF. The CDR3 region has the DNA TGTGCCAGCAGCTTAAAGGGGTCGAGTAGGAATGAAAAACTGTTTTTT. The chain uses TRBV7-2 and TRBJ1-4, with D perhaps TRBD1 (5 bases). The CDR3 contains 16 residues. The germline V and J ends were trimmed by 2 bases and 5 bases, with 15 bases remaining between them. Germline loops: CDR1 SGHTA, CDR2 FQGNSA. The full variable domain, in which reference TRBV7-2 and TRBJ1-4 provide the parts outside the CDR3, is GAGVSQSPSNKVTEKGKDVELRCDPISGHTALYWYRQSLGQGLEFLIYFQGNSAPDKSGLPSDRFSAERTGGSVSTLTIQRTQQEDSAVYLCASSLKGSSRNEKLFFGSGTQLSVL.

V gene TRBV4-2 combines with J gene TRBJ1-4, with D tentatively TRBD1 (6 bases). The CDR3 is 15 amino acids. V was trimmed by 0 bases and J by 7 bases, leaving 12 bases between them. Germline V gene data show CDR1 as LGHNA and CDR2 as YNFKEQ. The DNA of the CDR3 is TGTGCCAGCAGCCAAGAGGGGGGGGCTTTTGAAAAACTGTTTTTT. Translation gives CASSQEGGAFEKLFF.